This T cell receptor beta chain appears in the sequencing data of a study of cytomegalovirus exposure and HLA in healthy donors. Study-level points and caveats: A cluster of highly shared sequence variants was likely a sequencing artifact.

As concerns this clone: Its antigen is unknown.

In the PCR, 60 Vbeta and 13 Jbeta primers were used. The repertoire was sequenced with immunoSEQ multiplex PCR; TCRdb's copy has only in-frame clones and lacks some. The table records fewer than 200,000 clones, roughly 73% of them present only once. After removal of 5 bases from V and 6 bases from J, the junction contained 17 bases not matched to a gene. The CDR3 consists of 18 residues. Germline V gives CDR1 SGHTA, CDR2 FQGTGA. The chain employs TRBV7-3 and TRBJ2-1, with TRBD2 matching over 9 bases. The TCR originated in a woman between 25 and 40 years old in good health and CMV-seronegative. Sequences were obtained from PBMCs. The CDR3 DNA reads TGTGCCAGCAGCCCGCATCGGACTAGCGCGATATCGGGCAATGAGCAGTTCTTC. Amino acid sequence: CASSPHRTSAISGNEQFF.